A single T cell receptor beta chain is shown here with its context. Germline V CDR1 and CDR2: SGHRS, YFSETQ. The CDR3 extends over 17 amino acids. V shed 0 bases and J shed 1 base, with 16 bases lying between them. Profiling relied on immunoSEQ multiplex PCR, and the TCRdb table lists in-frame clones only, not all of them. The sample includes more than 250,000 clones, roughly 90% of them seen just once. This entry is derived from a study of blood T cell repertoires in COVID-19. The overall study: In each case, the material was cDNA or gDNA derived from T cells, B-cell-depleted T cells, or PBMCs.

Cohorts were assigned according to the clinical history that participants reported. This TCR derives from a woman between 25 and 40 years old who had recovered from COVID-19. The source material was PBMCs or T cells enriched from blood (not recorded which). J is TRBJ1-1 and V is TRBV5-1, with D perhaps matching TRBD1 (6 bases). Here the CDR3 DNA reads TGCGCCAGCAGCTTGGAAGCGGGGGCCAGGGGGAACACTGAAGCTTTCTTT. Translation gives CASSLEAGARGNTEAFF. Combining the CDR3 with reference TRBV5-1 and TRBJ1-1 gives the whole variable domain KAGVTQTPRYLIKTRGQQVTLSCSPISGHRSVSWYQQTPGQGLQFLFEYFSETQRNKGNFPGRFSGRQFSNSRSEMNVSTLELGDSALYLCASSLEAGARGNTEAFFGQGTRLTVV.